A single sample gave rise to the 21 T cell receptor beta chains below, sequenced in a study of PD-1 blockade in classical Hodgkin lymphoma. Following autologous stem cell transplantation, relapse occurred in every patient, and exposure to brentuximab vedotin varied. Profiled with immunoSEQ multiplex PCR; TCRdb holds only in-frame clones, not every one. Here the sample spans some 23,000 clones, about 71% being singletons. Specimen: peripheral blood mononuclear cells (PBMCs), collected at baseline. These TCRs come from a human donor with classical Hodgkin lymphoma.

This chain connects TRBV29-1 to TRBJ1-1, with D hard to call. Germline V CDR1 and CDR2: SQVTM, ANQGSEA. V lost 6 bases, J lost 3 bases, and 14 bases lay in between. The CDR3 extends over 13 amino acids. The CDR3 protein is CSVEGGSDTEAFF. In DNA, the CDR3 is TGCAGCGTCGAGGGAGGGTCGGACACTGAAGCTTTCTTT. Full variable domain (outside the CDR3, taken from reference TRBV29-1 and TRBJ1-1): SAVISQKPSRDICQRGTSLTIQCQVDSQVTMMFWYRQQPGQSLTLIATANQGSEATYESGFVIDKFPISRPNLTFSTLTVSNMSPEDSSIYLCSVEGGSDTEAFFGQGTRLTVV.

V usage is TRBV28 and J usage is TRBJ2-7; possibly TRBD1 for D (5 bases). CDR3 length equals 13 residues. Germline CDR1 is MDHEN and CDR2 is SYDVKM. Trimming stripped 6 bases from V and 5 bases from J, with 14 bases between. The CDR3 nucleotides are TGTGCCAGCAGCCCCAGGGTTCAGCACGAGCAGTACTTC. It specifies CASSPRVQHEQYF.

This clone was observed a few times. The CDR3 DNA is TGTGCCAGCAGCGTAGCGGGGGGGCTGGAGACCCAGTACTTC. Protein: CASSVAGGLETQYF. The V gene is TRBV9, the J gene TRBJ2-5; 8 bases line up with TRBD2. The germline V gene has CDR1 SGDLS and CDR2 YYNGEE. Unmatched junction bases numbered 3, after V lost 0 bases and J lost 5 bases. The CDR3 runs to 14 residues.

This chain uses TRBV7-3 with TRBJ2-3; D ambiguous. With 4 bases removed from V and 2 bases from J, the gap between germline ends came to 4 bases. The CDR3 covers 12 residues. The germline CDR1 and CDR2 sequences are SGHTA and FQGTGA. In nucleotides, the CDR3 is TGTGCCAGCAGCTCAAACACAGATACGCAGTATTTT. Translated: CASSSNTDTQYF.

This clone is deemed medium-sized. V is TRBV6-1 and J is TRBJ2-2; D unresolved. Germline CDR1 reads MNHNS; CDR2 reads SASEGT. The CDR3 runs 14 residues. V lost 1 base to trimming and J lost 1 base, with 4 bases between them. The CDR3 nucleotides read TGTGCCAGCAGTGAAGGACAGAACACCGGGGAGCTGTTTTTT. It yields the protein CASSEGQNTGELFF.

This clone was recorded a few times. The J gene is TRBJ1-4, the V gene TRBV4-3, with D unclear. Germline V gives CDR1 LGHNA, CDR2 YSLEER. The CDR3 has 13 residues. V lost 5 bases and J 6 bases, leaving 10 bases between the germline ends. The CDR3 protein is CASSGLGDEKLFF. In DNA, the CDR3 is TGCGCCAGCAGCGGCCTAGGCGATGAAAAACTGTTTTTT.

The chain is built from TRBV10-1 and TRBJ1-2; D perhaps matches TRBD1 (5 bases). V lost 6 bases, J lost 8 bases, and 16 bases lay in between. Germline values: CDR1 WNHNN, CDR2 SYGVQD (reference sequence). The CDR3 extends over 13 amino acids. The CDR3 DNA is TGCGCCAGCAGACGGACTGGGGGTTTGGGCTACACCTTC. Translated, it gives CASRRTGGLGYTF.

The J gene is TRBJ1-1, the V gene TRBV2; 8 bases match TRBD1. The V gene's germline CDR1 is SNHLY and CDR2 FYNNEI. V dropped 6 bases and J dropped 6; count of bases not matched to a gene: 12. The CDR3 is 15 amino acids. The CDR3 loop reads CASSARLDREAEAFF. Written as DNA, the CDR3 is TGTGCCAGCAGCGCGCGTTTGGACAGGGAGGCTGAAGCTTTCTTT.

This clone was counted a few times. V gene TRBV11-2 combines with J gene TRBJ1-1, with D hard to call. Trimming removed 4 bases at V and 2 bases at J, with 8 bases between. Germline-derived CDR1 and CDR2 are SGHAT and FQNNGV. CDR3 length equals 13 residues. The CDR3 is CASSSTDNTEAFF. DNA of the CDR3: TGTGCCAGCAGCTCAACAGACAACACTGAAGCTTTCTTT.

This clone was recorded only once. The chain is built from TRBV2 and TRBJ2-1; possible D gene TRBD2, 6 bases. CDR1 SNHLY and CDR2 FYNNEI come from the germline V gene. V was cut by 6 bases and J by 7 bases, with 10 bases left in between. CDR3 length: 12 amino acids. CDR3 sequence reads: CASRPTRNEQFF. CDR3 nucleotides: TGTGCCAGCAGACCGACTAGGAATGAGCAGTTCTTC. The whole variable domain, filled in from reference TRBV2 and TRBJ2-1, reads EPEVTQTPSHQVTQMGQEVILRCVPISNHLYFYWYRQILGQKVEFLVSFYNNEISEKSEIFDDQFSVERPDGSNFTLKIRSTKLEDSAMYFCASRPTRNEQFFGPGTRLTVL.

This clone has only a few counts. The CDR3 coding sequence is TGTGCCAGCAGCCCCCTGAAGGGAGGGGTAGCCCAGCCCCAGCATTTT. Translation: CASSPLKGGVAQPQHF. V usage is TRBV5-6 and J usage is TRBJ1-5; tentative D call: TRBD1 (5 bases). Trimming took off 4 bases at V and 7 bases at J, with 21 bases between the two ends. The CDR3 spans 16 residues. Germline CDR1 is SGHDT and CDR2 is YYEEEE.

CDR3 in DNA: TGTGCCAGTAGTCCCCGACCAGGGAACACTGAAGCTTTCTTT. Its translation is CASSPRPGNTEAFF. The V call is TRBV19, the J call TRBJ1-1, with D uncertain. The CDR3 runs to 14 residues. V shed 5 bases and J shed 1 base, with 11 bases lying between them. CDR1 LNHDA and CDR2 SQIVND come from the germline V gene (reference sequence).

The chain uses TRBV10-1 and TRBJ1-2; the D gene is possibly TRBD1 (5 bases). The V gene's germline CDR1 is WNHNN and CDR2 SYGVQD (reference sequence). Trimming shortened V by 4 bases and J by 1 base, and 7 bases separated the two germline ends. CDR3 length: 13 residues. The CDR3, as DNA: TGCGCCAGCAGTGGACAGCTTAACTATGGCTACACCTTC. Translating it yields CASSGQLNYGYTF.

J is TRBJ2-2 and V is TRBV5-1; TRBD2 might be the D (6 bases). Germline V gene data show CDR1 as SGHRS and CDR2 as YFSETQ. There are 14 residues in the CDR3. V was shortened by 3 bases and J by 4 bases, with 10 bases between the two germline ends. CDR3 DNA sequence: TGCGCCAGCAGCTCGGGACTGATCACCGGGGAGCTGTTTTTT. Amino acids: CASSSGLITGELFF.

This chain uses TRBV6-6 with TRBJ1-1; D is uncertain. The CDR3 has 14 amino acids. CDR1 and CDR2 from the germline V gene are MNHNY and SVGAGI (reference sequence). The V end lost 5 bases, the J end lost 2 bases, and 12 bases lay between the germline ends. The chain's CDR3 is CASSTPRSNTEAFF. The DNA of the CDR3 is TGTGCCAGCAGTACCCCGCGGAGTAACACTGAAGCTTTCTTT.

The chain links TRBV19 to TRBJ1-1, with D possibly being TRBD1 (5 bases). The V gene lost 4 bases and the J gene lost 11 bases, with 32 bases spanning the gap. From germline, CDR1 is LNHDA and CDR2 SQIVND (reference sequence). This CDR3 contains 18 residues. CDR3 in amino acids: CASSTKYRDLPTILGAFF. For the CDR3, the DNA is TGTGCCAGTAGTACAAAATACCGGGACCTACCTACGATCCTTGGGGCTTTCTTT.

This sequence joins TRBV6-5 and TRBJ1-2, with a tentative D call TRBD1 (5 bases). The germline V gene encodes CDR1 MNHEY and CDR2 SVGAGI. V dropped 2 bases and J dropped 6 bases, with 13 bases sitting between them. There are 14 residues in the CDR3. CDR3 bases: TGTGCCAGCAGTTACACAGACAGACGAGATGGCTACACCTTC. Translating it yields CASSYTDRRDGYTF.

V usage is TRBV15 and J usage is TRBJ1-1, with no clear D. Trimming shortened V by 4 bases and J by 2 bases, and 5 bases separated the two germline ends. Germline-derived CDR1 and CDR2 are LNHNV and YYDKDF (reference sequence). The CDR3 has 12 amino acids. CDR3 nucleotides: TGTGCCACCAGCAAGGTAAACACTGAAGCTTTCTTT. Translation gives CATSKVNTEAFF.

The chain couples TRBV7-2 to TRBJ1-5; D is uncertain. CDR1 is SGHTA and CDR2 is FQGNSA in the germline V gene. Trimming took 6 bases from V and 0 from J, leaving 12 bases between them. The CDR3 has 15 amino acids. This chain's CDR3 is CASSPELFSNQPQHF. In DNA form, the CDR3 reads TGTGCCAGCAGTCCCGAGTTGTTTAGCAATCAGCCCCAGCATTTT.

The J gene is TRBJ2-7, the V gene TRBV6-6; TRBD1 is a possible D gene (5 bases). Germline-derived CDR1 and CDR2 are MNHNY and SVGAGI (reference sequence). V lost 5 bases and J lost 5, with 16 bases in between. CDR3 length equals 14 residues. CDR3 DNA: TGTGCCAGCAGTCCCAGGGTAGAGGAGCACGAGCAGTACGTC. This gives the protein CASSPRVEEHEQYV.

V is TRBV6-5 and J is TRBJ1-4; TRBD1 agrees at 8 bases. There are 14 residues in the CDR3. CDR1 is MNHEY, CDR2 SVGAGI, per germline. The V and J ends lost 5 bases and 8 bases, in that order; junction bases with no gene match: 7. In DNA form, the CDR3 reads TGTGCCAGCAGTCCGACAGGGGTGGTCGAAAAACTGTTTTTT. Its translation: CASSPTGVVEKLFF.